The 13 T cell receptor beta chains given below trace back to one sample, sequenced in a study of cytomegalovirus exposure and HLA in healthy donors (dated by TCRdb to the late 2010s). Libraries were constructed by the immunoSEQ multiplex PCR assay. Here the immuneACCESS table is served through TCRdb, limited to in-frame sequences with V and J called. Missing clones are a known gap in these copies; in checked studies unresolved V genes cover under half, and the rest lacks a known reason. The table for this sample lists about 130,000 clones; 85% to 90% of them were counted only once. The ten largest clones capture less than 8% of the sample. The sample comprised PBMCs. Every receptor here comes from a woman in her twenties or thirties in good health and CMV-seropositive.

The V call is TRBV18, the J call TRBJ2-3; perhaps TRBD2 as D (6 bases). Per germline, CDR1 KGHSH and CDR2 LQKENI. The CDR3 loop spans 16 amino acids. The V end lost 0 bases, the J end lost 6 bases, and 16 bases lay between the germline ends. In DNA form, the CDR3 reads TGTGCCAGCTCACCACCGAGGCGGGGAACCAAGGATACGCAGTATTTT. Protein product: CASSPPRRGTKDTQYF.

The genes are TRBV9 and TRBJ1-6, with D unclear. Trimming cost V 0 bases and J 7 bases, with 11 bases left between them. This CDR3 is built from 15 residues. The germline gives CDR1 SGDLS, CDR2 YYNGEE. CDR3 sequence reads: CASSVVAGFNSPLHF. The CDR3 DNA reads TGTGCCAGCAGCGTAGTCGCGGGGTTCAATTCACCCCTCCACTTT.

The chain couples TRBV19 to TRBJ2-7; D might be TRBD2 (6 bases). With 5 bases removed from V and 2 bases from J, the gap between germline ends came to 10 bases. Germline loops: CDR1 LNHDA, CDR2 SQIVND (reference sequence). This CDR3 has 13 amino acids. The CDR3 DNA reads TGTGCCAGTAGTTTGGCGGGGACCTACGAGCAGTACTTC. Translating it yields CASSLAGTYEQYF.

V gene TRBV5-4 combines with J gene TRBJ2-1; 10 nucleotides line up with TRBD2. The J segment lost 2 bases and the V segment lost 4 bases, leaving 3 bases of the junction unmatched. This CDR3 is built from 15 residues. Germline V gene sequence: CDR1 SGHNT, CDR2 YYREEE (reference sequence). The CDR3 region is CASSLAGDPYNEQFF. The CDR3 nucleotides are TGTGCCAGCAGCCTAGCGGGAGACCCCTACAATGAGCAGTTCTTC.

The chain links TRBV19 to TRBJ2-1; the D gene is possibly TRBD2 (6 bases). The germline gives CDR1 LNHDA, CDR2 SQIVND (reference sequence). The CDR3 contains 16 residues. The V and J ends lost 5 bases and 7 bases respectively, with 21 bases between them. This chain's CDR3 is CASSLLGDSAFNEQFF. DNA for the CDR3: TGTGCCAGTAGTCTTCTTGGGGACTCGGCCTTTAATGAGCAGTTCTTC.

This chain connects TRBV15 to TRBJ2-5, with D possibly TRBD1 on 5 matching bases. Trimming left V 0 bases short and J 2 bases short, with 7 bases between. The CDR3 is made up of 14 amino acids. The germline V gene encodes CDR1 LNHNV and CDR2 YYDKDF (reference sequence). In DNA, the CDR3 is TGTGCCACCAGCAGAGACAGGGTTCAAGAGACCCAGTACTTC. It is translated as CATSRDRVQETQYF.

A single count supports this clone. The chain has TRBV29-1 and TRBJ1-4; no reliable D call. CDR1 SQVTM and CDR2 ANQGSEA come from the germline V gene. CDR3 length equals 11 residues. Trimming removed 4 bases at V and 11 bases at J, with 11 bases between. The CDR3 DNA is TGCAGCGTTGTTACGGGGAGCAAACTGTTTTTT. Protein product: CSVVTGSKLFF.

This chain joins TRBV2 and TRBJ1-5; TRBD1 aligns across 7 bases. After removal of 5 bases from V and 2 bases from J, the junction contained 3 bases not matched to a gene. Germline values: CDR1 SNHLY, CDR2 FYNNEI. The CDR3 contains 14 residues. The CDR3 DNA reads as TGTGCCAGCAGTACAGGGGTGGGCAATCAGCCCCAGCATTTT. Protein sequence: CASSTGVGNQPQHF.

This clone came up once. The V gene is TRBV5-4, the J gene TRBJ1-2; D is perhaps TRBD1 (5 bases). V dropped 0 bases and J dropped 4 bases, with 7 bases sitting between them. The germline V gene encodes CDR1 SGHNT and CDR2 YYREEE (reference sequence). The CDR3 loop spans 13 amino acids. CDR3 residues: CASSLAGIYGYTF. CDR3 nucleotide sequence: TGTGCCAGCAGCTTGGCAGGGATCTATGGCTACACCTTC.

The V gene is TRBV7-9, the J gene TRBJ2-7; possible D gene TRBD1, 6 bases. Germline V CDR1 and CDR2: SEHNR, FQNEAQ (reference sequence). V lost 3 bases and J 4 bases, leaving 16 bases between the germline ends. This CDR3 is 15 amino acids long. This CDR3 is CASSLARGMQYEQYF. For the CDR3, the DNA is TGTGCCAGCAGCTTGGCAAGGGGGATGCAGTACGAGCAGTACTTC.

The rearrangement uses TRBV6-1 and TRBJ2-7; 11 bases line up with TRBD1. This CDR3 spans 14 amino acids. The J segment lost 7 bases and the V segment lost 8 bases, leaving 10 bases of the junction unmatched. Germline CDR1 reads MNHNS; CDR2 reads SASEGT. CDR3 coding DNA: TGTGCCAGCCCTTCCCAGGACAGGGGGCAAGAGCAGTACTTC. This sequence encodes CASPSQDRGQEQYF.

This clone was counted once. The genes are TRBV2 and TRBJ2-3, with a tentative D call TRBD2 (5 bases). This CDR3 comprises 16 residues. V was shortened by 6 bases and J by 2 bases, with 18 bases between the two germline ends. CDR1 SNHLY and CDR2 FYNNEI come from the germline V gene. The CDR3 DNA reads TGTGCCAGCAGGGGCCAAGGGTGGGGAGACACAGATACGCAGTATTTT. This gives the protein CASRGQGWGDTDTQYF.

The genes are TRBV5-6 and TRBJ1-2; D gene ambiguous. V was trimmed by 3 bases and J by 5 bases, leaving 17 bases between them. The CDR3 runs 15 residues. Germline CDR1 reads SGHDT; CDR2 reads YYEEEE. Here the CDR3 reads CASSSAAFRGYGYTF. In nucleotides, the CDR3 is TGTGCCAGCAGCTCTGCGGCTTTTCGAGGATATGGCTACACCTTC. The whole variable domain, filled in from reference TRBV5-6 and TRBJ1-2, reads DAGVTQSPTHLIKTRGQQVTLRCSPKSGHDTVSWYQQALGQGPQFIFQYYEEEERQRGNFPDRFSGHQFPNYSSELNVNALLLGDSALYLCASSSAAFRGYGYTFGSGTRLTVV.